The T cell receptor (beta chain) described here comes from a study of T and B cells in COVID-19 patients. Each TRB amplification used roughly 230-550 ng of genomic DNA from blood. By sample share, this clonotype is medium-sized. The CDR3 consists of 16 residues. Germline trimming cut 4 bases from V and 2 bases from J; bases unmatched to any gene: 11. The germline V gene has CDR1 LNHDA and CDR2 SQIVND (reference sequence). TRB rearrangements were amplified by multiplex PCR with BIOMED2 TRB-A/B primers. One entry per CDR3 protein, called by TCRdb with MiXCR from the multiplex PCR reads. Here the sample spans 13,000 to 15,000 distinct CDR3 sequences, roughly 30% being singletons.

The sequenced sample consisted of blood. The chain recombines TRBV19 with TRBJ2-7, with 7 bases aligning to TRBD1. The sequence was obtained from a human donor who had recovered from COVID-19. CDR3 sequence reads: CASSTRDRVSPYEQYF. The CDR3 DNA reads TGTGCCAGTAGTACGAGGGACAGAGTGAGTCCCTACGAGCAGTACTTC.